The subject of this entry is one T cell receptor beta chain. Original processing notes: Reference gene primer amplification yielded estimated nucleated cell counts. TCRdb keeps only in-frame clones here, not all; method: immunoSEQ multiplex PCR. That table furnishes V, J and clone size, whereas the DNA furnished D and trimming. Among 100,000 to 150,000 clones listed, around 88% were seen once. The source of the sample is a study of blood T cell repertoires in COVID-19. The CDR3 sequence is 15 residues long. Trimming shortened V by 9 bases and J by 1 base, and 16 bases separated the two germline ends. The germline V gene encodes CDR1 LNHDA and CDR2 SQIVND (reference sequence).

This receptor was taken from a woman aged 45-60 years with active or convalescent COVID-19. The chain carries TRBV19 and TRBJ1-5; D is possibly TRBD1 (5 bases). Material: peripheral blood. The CDR3 DNA reads as TGTGCCAGCCTTACCGGGGGGTCGAGCAATCAGCCCCAGCATTTT. This translates into CASLTGGSSNQPQHF.